One sample yielded the 20 T cell receptor beta chains listed below, sequenced in a study of blood T cell repertoires in COVID-19. Only in-frame clones appear in the TCRdb table, and some are missing; sequencing was by immunoSEQ multiplex PCR. Among about 270,000 clones listed, approximately 86% were seen once. Sequenced input: peripheral blood. The receptors stem from a man in his forties with active or convalescent COVID-19.

The V gene is TRBV25-1, the J gene TRBJ2-3; possible D gene TRBD1, 5 bases. Germline V gives CDR1 MGHDK, CDR2 SYGVNS. V gave up 7 bases and J gave up 5 bases, with 13 bases separating them. This CDR3 is 13 amino acids long. This chain's CDR3 is CASKSRVKDTQYF. The DNA for the CDR3 is TGTGCCAGCAAGAGCAGGGTGAAAGATACGCAGTATTTT. Full variable domain (missing parts from reference TRBV25-1 and TRBJ2-3): EADIYQTPRYLVIGTGKKITLECSQTMGHDKMYWYQQDPGMELHLIHYSYGVNSTEKGDLSSESTVSRIRTEHFPLTLESARPSHTSQYLCASKSRVKDTQYFGPGTRLTVL.

The CDR3 loop is CVRSFQGGENTGELFF. In DNA form, the CDR3 reads TGTGTCAGAAGCTTTCAGGGGGGCGAGAACACCGGGGAGCTGTTTTTT. This sequence joins TRBV7-5 and TRBJ2-2; the table's D call, TRBD1, was not checked against the DNA. TRBV7-5 is termed a pseudogene. The CDR3 totals 16 residues.

This clone was observed a few times. The CDR3 loop is CASSRAGGSNQPQHF. The DNA for the CDR3 is TGCGCCAGCAGCCGTGCCGGGGGGAGCAATCAGCCCCAGCATTTT. V gene TRBV5-1 combines with J gene TRBJ1-5, with D possibly being TRBD1 (5 bases). Between the trimmed V and J ends, which lost 4 bases and 1 base, there was a span of 12 bases. CDR1 is SGHRS and CDR2 is YFSETQ in the germline V gene. There are 15 residues in the CDR3.

The V call is TRBV24-1, the J call TRBJ1-5; 9 bases align to TRBD1. The CDR3 sequence is 16 residues long. The V gene end was trimmed by 4 bases and the J gene end by 1 base; junction bases not matched to a gene: 4. CDR1 KGHDR and CDR2 SFDVKD come from the germline V gene. The CDR3 reads CATSDPGTGSNQPQHF. In nucleotides, the CDR3 is TGTGCCACCAGTGACCCCGGGACAGGGAGCAATCAGCCCCAGCATTTT.

Details on this clone: Distinct nucleotide sequences in the sample also encode this CDR3. The V gene is TRBV30, the J gene TRBJ1-5; possible D gene TRBD1, 5 bases. V lost 0 bases to trimming and J lost 2 bases, with 11 bases between them. Germline CDR1 is GTSNPN and CDR2 is SVGIG (reference sequence). The CDR3 spans 15 residues. CDR3 sequence: CAWSVPGGGNQPQHF. CDR3 coding DNA: TGTGCCTGGAGTGTACCCGGGGGTGGCAATCAGCCCCAGCATTTT. Complete variable domain (other parts from reference TRBV30 and TRBJ1-5): SQTIHQWPATLVQPVGSPLSLECTVEGTSNPNLYWYRQAAGRGLQLLFYSVGIGQISSEVPQNLSASRPQDRQFILSSKKLLLSDSGFYLCAWSVPGGGNQPQHFGDGTRLSIL.

The genes are TRBV7-2 and TRBJ1-1; 7 bases agree with TRBD1. CDR3 size: 13 residues. The germline gives CDR1 SGHTA, CDR2 FQGNSA. V lost 4 bases to trimming and J lost 6 bases; unmatched junction nucleotides: 5. The CDR3 protein is CASSSGTVAEAFF. Here the CDR3 DNA reads TGTGCCAGCAGCTCCGGGACAGTCGCTGAAGCTTTCTTT. Combining the CDR3 with reference TRBV7-2 and TRBJ1-1 gives the whole variable domain GAGVSQSPSNKVTEKGKDVELRCDPISGHTALYWYRQSLGQGLEFLIYFQGNSAPDKSGLPSDRFSAERTGGSVSTLTIQRTQQEDSAVYLCASSSGTVAEAFFGQGTRLTVV.

This clone was found once. The rearrangement joins TRBV3-1 (or the pseudogene TRBV3-2) to TRBJ1-5; 9 positions match TRBD1. Germline-derived CDR1 and CDR2 are LGHDT and YNNKEL (reference sequence). J gave up 7 bases and V 4 bases, and 5 bases lay outside the gene matches. The CDR3 is made up of 14 amino acids. CDR3 sequence: CASSPTGGAQPQHF. The CDR3 bases are TGTGCCAGCAGCCCCACAGGGGGCGCGCAGCCCCAGCATTTT.

The table lists this clone with a few counts. The genes are TRBV27 and TRBJ1-2; possible D gene TRBD1, 5 bases. Trimming pared 2 bases from V and 1 base from J, leaving 8 bases between. There are 14 residues in the CDR3. Germline V gene sequence: CDR1 MNHEY, CDR2 SMNVEV (reference sequence). The CDR3 region is CASSLAGVNYGYTF. CDR3 nucleotide sequence: TGTGCCAGCAGTTTAGCGGGGGTTAACTATGGCTACACCTTC.

The chain employs TRBV19 and TRBJ1-5, with D uncertain. The CDR3 length is 15 residues. V lost 3 bases and J lost 7, with 16 bases in between. The germline V gene encodes CDR1 LNHDA and CDR2 SQIVND (reference sequence). In DNA form, the CDR3 reads TGTGCCAGTAGTATGTGGGCAGTCGCCCCCCAGCCCCAGCATTTT. Protein: CASSMWAVAPQPQHF.

The V gene is TRBV18, the J gene TRBJ1-1; D is unclear. V was cut by 6 bases and J by 3 bases, with 11 bases left in between. This CDR3 has 13 residues. The germline V gene has CDR1 KGHSH and CDR2 LQKENI. The CDR3 DNA reads TGTGCCAGCTCCCTCACCCGGGACACTGAAGCTTTCTTT. This codes for CASSLTRDTEAFF.

The rearrangement links TRBV12-5 to TRBJ2-1, with 9 bases fitting TRBD2. Trimming at V came to 0 bases and at J to 9 bases, leaving 6 bases not matched to a gene. The CDR3 is 15 amino acids. CDR1 and CDR2 from the germline V gene are LGHNT and FRNRAP. The chain's CDR3 is CASGLVSSGVGEQFF. The CDR3 DNA follows: TGTGCTAGTGGTTTGGTATCTAGCGGGGTGGGTGAGCAGTTCTTC.

The rearrangement joins TRBV14 to TRBJ2-3; 12 bases agree with TRBD2. Germline CDR1 is SGHDN and CDR2 is FVKESK. The V segment lost 6 bases and the J segment 1 base; nucleotides outside the gene matches: 8. This CDR3 comprises 17 residues. The CDR3 reads CASRERLAGEGTDTQYF. The DNA of the CDR3 is TGTGCCAGCAGGGAACGACTAGCGGGAGAAGGCACAGATACGCAGTATTTT.

The chain links TRBV29-1 to TRBJ2-3; maybe TRBD2 (5 bases). The CDR3 runs to 13 residues. The V end was cut by 3 bases, the J end by 5 bases, with 12 bases between. CDR1 is SQVTM and CDR2 is ANQGSEA in the germline V gene. CDR3 in DNA: TGCAGCGTTGACGGCCTTGAGGGAGATACGCAGTATTTT. Encoded protein: CSVDGLEGDTQYF.

This clone has just one count. The chain recombines TRBV28 with TRBJ1-5, with 11 nucleotides matching TRBD1. CDR3 length: 19 residues. Per the germline V gene, CDR1 is MDHEN and CDR2 is SYDVKM. The ends lost 8 bases at V and 3 bases at J; junction bases unmatched: 18. CDR3 residues: CASGWPDRGRGKNNQPQHF. CDR3 sequence (DNA): TGTGCCAGCGGATGGCCGGACAGGGGGCGAGGAAAGAACAATCAGCCCCAGCATTTT.

The chain combines TRBV19 with TRBJ1-2, with D unresolved. V was pared by 2 bases and J by 3 bases, with 4 bases between. The CDR3 runs 12 residues. The V gene's germline CDR1 is LNHDA and CDR2 SQIVND (reference sequence). The CDR3 bases are TGTGCCAGTAGTATACAGGACTATGGCTACACCTTC. Translated, it gives CASSIQDYGYTF. Full variable domain (missing parts from reference TRBV19 and TRBJ1-2): DGGITQSPKYLFRKEGQNVTLSCEQNLNHDAMYWYRQDPGQGLRLIYYSQIVNDFQKGDIAEGYSVSREKKESFPLTVTSAQKNPTAFYLCASSIQDYGYTFGSGTRLTVV.

The J gene is TRBJ2-2, the V gene TRBV6-5; TRBD1 is a possible D gene (6 bases). Looked up from germline, CDR1 is MNHEY and CDR2 is SVGAGI. Trimming took 7 bases from V and 0 from J, leaving 9 bases between them. The CDR3 runs to 14 residues. CDR3 sequence (DNA): TGTGCCAGCACCAGGGGTTCGAACACCGGGGAGCTGTTTTTT. Translating it yields CASTRGSNTGELFF.

This clone was counted a few times. The chain has TRBV19 and TRBJ2-3, with D perhaps matching TRBD2 (5 bases). CDR3 length: 15 amino acids. Trimming pared 6 bases from V and 0 bases from J, leaving 13 bases between. Germline V gene data show CDR1 as LNHDA and CDR2 as SQIVND (reference sequence). The CDR3 is CASSLSAVSTDTQYF. The DNA of the CDR3 is TGTGCCAGTAGCCTTAGCGCCGTCAGCACAGATACGCAGTATTTT.

The rearrangement uses TRBV7-9 and TRBJ2-1; 12 nucleotides agree with TRBD1. The CDR3 loop spans 18 amino acids. The trim removed 2 bases at V and 1 base at J, leaving 6 bases unmatched. Germline V lookup: CDR1 SEHNR, CDR2 FQNEAQ (reference sequence). The CDR3 spells CASSLRGTGGYSYNEQFF. DNA of the CDR3: TGTGCCAGCAGCTTAAGGGGGACAGGGGGCTATTCCTACAATGAGCAGTTCTTC.

The chain couples TRBV19 to TRBJ2-2, with 7 bases that match TRBD1. With V trimmed by 10 bases and J by 1 base, 9 bases remained unmatched. Germline CDR1 reads LNHDA; CDR2 reads SQIVND (reference sequence). This CDR3 has 15 residues. For the CDR3, the DNA is TGTGCCACCAAAGAGGGGGCGCGGAACACCGGGGAGCTGTTTTTT. Its protein product is CATKEGARNTGELFF.

The J gene is TRBJ1-4, the V gene TRBV3-1 (or the pseudogene TRBV3-2); D remains unclear. Germline V gives CDR1 LGHDT, CDR2 YNNKEL (reference sequence). This CDR3 region has 14 residues. V lost 0 bases and J 5 bases, leaving 7 bases between the germline ends. The CDR3 sequence is CASSQEVQNEKLFF. The DNA of the CDR3 is TGTGCCAGCAGCCAAGAGGTTCAGAATGAAAAACTGTTTTTT.